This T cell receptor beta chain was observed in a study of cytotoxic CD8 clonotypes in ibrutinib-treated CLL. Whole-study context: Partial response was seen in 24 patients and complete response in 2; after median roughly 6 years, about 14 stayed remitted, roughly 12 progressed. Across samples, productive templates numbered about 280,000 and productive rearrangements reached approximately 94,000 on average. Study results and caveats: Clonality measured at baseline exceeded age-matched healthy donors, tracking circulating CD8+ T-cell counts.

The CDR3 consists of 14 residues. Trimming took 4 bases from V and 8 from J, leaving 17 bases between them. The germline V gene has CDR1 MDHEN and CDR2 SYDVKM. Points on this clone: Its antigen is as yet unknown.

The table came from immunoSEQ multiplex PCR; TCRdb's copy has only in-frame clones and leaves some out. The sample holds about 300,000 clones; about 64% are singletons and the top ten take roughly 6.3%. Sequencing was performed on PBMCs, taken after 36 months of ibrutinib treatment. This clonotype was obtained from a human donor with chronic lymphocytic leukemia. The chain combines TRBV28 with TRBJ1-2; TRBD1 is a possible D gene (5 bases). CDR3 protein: CASSSPSGTSGYTF. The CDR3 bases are TGTGCCAGCAGTTCACCCTCCGGGACTTCCGGCTACACCTTC.